Listed below are T cell receptor beta chains from one sample, sequenced in a study of control samples from healthy donors and cancer patients. This table comes from immunoSEQ multiplex PCR, and its TCRdb copy is limited to in-frame clones, with some not included. The table lists more than 95,000 clones, over 90% of them singletons. The sequencing input was blood. These receptors all stem from a man under 40 in good health. Both conserved end residues are part of each CDR3. D genes are given only for firm matches. The size of a clone is reported for some rows only, either as once, few or many, or as a class for expanded clones.

d_call,v_call,j_call,clone_size,cdr3_nt,cdr3_aa
TRBD1,TRBV9,TRBJ2-7,.,TGTGCCAGCAGCTCAAGACCGGGACAGGGCTACGAGCAGTACTTC,CASSSRPGQGYEQYF
.,TRBV7-2,TRBJ2-2,.,TGTGCCAGCAGCGGGGGGGGCATGGCCACCGGGGAGCTGTTTTTT,CASSGGGMATGELFF
.,TRBV7-9,TRBJ1-1,once,TGTGCCAGCAGCCCGACAGGCGACCATGGGACCGAAGCTTTCTTT,CASSPTGDHGTEAFF
TRBD2,TRBV7-2,TRBJ2-5,.,TGTGCCAGCAGCTTTGGCGGGGGTAAAGAGACCCAGTACTTC,CASSFGGGKETQYF
.,TRBV7-3,TRBJ2-4,.,TGTGCCAGCAGCCCCCCGGACAGTTTAGCCAAAAACATTCAGTACTTC,CASSPPDSLAKNIQYF
TRBD2,TRBV3-1/TRBV3-2,TRBJ2-1,.,TGTGCCAGCAGTAAACCCGGCGCTAGCGGGGGATTCTACAATGAGCAGTTCTTC,CASSKPGASGGFYNEQFF
.,TRBV6-2/TRBV6-3,TRBJ2-1,.,TGTGCCAGCAGTCAGGAGCCCCCGAATGAGCAGTTCTTC,CASSQEPPNEQFF
.,TRBV5-1,TRBJ2-5,.,TGCGCCAGCAGCTTGGAAGGGAACCCGGACCAAGAGACCCAGTACTTC,CASSLEGNPDQETQYF
TRBD2,TRBV5-1,TRBJ2-5,.,TGCGCCAGCAGCTTGGCCGGCGGGGGGGCCGATGAGACCCAGTACTTC,CASSLAGGGADETQYF
TRBD2,TRBV7-2,TRBJ2-1,.,TGTGCCAGCAGCTTAGGCGGGGGCTACAATGAGCAGTTCTTC,CASSLGGGYNEQFF
TRBD1,TRBV5-1,TRBJ2-3,.,TGCGCCAGCAGCCTGGACAGGATCCCAGATACGCAGTATTTT,CASSLDRIPDTQYF
.,TRBV24-1,TRBJ1-4,.,TGTGCCACCAGTGATCTACTCAATAGAAGAATGACAGCCGTTAATGAAAAACTGTTTTTT,CATSDLLNRRMTAVNEKLFF
TRBD2,TRBV27,TRBJ2-3,.,TGTGCCAGCAGTTTCGGACTAGCGGGGGGAAGCACAGATACGCAGTATTTT,CASSFGLAGGSTDTQYF
.,TRBV2,TRBJ1-5,few,TGTGCCAGCGGAACAGGCTACAATCAGCCCCAGCATTTT,CASGTGYNQPQHF
.,TRBV27,TRBJ2-1,.,TGTGCCAGCAGTTTCGGTATGTTCGGGGAGCAGTTCTTC,CASSFGMFGEQFF
.,TRBV3-1/TRBV3-2,TRBJ1-6,.,TGTGCCAGCAGCCACTTCCCCAGTATCAGTTCACCCCTCCACTTT,CASSHFPSISSPLHF
.,TRBV5-4,TRBJ2-3,.,TGTGCCAGCAGCTTGGCTACTAGCCAAGATACGCAGTATTTT,CASSLATSQDTQYF
.,TRBV7-9,TRBJ1-4,once,TGTGCCAGCAGCTTGTATGAAAAACTGTTTTTT,CASSLYEKLFF
TRBD1,TRBV2,TRBJ1-4,.,TGTGCCAGCAGTTCTGACAGGGGTGGTGAAAAACTGTTTTTT,CASSSDRGGEKLFF
.,TRBV6-2/TRBV6-3,TRBJ2-3,.,TGTGCCAGCAGCAAGGGGACATCAGTCACAGATACGCAGTATTTT,CASSKGTSVTDTQYF
TRBD1,TRBV5-1,TRBJ2-5,.,TGCGCCAGCAGCTCGTCCCCAGGGGGCGGGGAGACCCAGTACTTC,CASSSSPGGGETQYF
TRBD1,TRBV19,TRBJ2-2,.,TGTGCCAGTTCCACAGGGGGTGACACCGGGGAGCTGTTTTTT,CASSTGGDTGELFF
.,TRBV9,TRBJ1-1,.,TGTGCCAGCAGCGTAAGGTCGGGTTTGAGTGAAGCTTTCTTT,CASSVRSGLSEAFF
.,TRBV7-8,TRBJ1-1,.,TGTGCCAGCAGCTTAGGGGGGGGTGGTACTGAAGCTTTCTTT,CASSLGGGGTEAFF
.,TRBV9,TRBJ1-2,.,TGTGCCAGCAGCGTAGTCGGGGGGCCCTATGGCTACACCTTC,CASSVVGGPYGYTF
.,TRBV3-1/TRBV3-2,TRBJ2-5,.,TGTGCCAGCAGCCAAGATCCTAGCAGCCAAGAGACCCAGTACTTC,CASSQDPSSQETQYF
.,TRBV6-5,TRBJ1-4,.,TGTGCCAGCAGTTGGAGCCGGGACAATGAAAAACTGTTTTTT,CASSWSRDNEKLFF
TRBD1,TRBV28,TRBJ2-7,.,TGTGCCAGCAGAGACAGGGTCCACGAGCAGTACTTC,CASRDRVHEQYF
.,TRBV2,TRBJ2-3,.,TGTGCCAGCTTACGGGACTCCCTTTCCACTAATACGCAGTATTTT,CASLRDSLSTNTQYF
TRBD1,TRBV10-1,TRBJ1-2,.,TGCGCCAGCACTTTAGGACAGGGGAAACGGGGCTATGGCTACACCTTC,CASTLGQGKRGYGYTF
.,TRBV5-6,TRBJ1-1,.,TGTGCCAGCAGCTTGAGTTTCACTGAAGCTTTCTTT,CASSLSFTEAFF
.,TRBV14,TRBJ2-2,.,TGTGCCAGCAACCAAGGGAGCGGGGAGCTGTTTTTT,CASNQGSGELFF
.,TRBV6-6,TRBJ1-5,.,TGTGCCAGCAGTAAAGACCGGGGGGGTCAGCCCCAGCATTTT,CASSKDRGGQPQHF
.,TRBV19,TRBJ1-3,once,TGTGCCAGTAGTATGGAGGCCTTCTCTGGAAACACCATATATTTT,CASSMEAFSGNTIYF
.,TRBV12-2,TRBJ2-5,.,TGTGCAAGTCGCTTAGGGGGACTAGAGGGGCAAGAGACCCAGTACTTC,CASRLGGLEGQETQYF
TRBD1,TRBV5-1,TRBJ2-1,.,TGCGCCAGCAGCCAGGGACAGGGGCCCTCATACAATGAGCAGTTCTTC,CASSQGQGPSYNEQFF
.,TRBV7-9,TRBJ1-1,.,TGTGCCAGCAGCTTAGTCGAGGGGACTGAAGCTTTCTTT,CASSLVEGTEAFF
TRBD1,TRBV3-1/TRBV3-2,TRBJ2-7,once,TGTGCCAGCAGCCCTACCGGGACAGGTATCTACGAGCAGTACTTC,CASSPTGTGIYEQYF
.,TRBV3-1/TRBV3-2,TRBJ1-5,.,TGTGCCAGCAGCCTAGGACATGCGACCAATCAGCCCCAGCATTTT,CASSLGHATNQPQHF
TRBD2,TRBV11-2,TRBJ2-7,.,TGTGCCAGCAGCCGGAAGGATCGGGGGGTCGGAGCCTACGAGCAGTACTTC,CASSRKDRGVGAYEQYF
.,TRBV6-1,TRBJ1-2,.,TGTGCCAGCAGTGAACATTCAAGGGACTATGGCTACACCTTC,CASSEHSRDYGYTF
.,TRBV24-1,TRBJ2-5,.,TGTGCCACCAGTGACGCCGGGAAGTACCAAGAGACCCAGTACTTC,CATSDAGKYQETQYF
.,TRBV7-9,TRBJ1-1,.,TGTGCCAGCAGCTTGGGTGTTATGAACACTGAAGCTTTCTTT,CASSLGVMNTEAFF
.,TRBV7-9,TRBJ1-5,.,TGTGCCAGCAGCTTAGAGGTTGGTGGCGATCAGCCCCAGCATTTT,CASSLEVGGDQPQHF
TRBD1,TRBV27,TRBJ1-6,.,TGTGCCAGCAGTTTAATAGGGGGCGGAAAATCACCCCTCCACTTT,CASSLIGGGKSPLHF
.,TRBV6-1,TRBJ1-1,.,TGTGCCAGCAGTGACGGCAGATACACTGAAGCTTTCTTT,CASSDGRYTEAFF
.,TRBV7-8,TRBJ1-2,.,TGTGCCAGCAGCTTTTCATCCCAATCTTCCTCTAACTATGGCTACACCTTC,CASSFSSQSSSNYGYTF
TRBD2,TRBV30,TRBJ2-5,.,TGTGCCTGGGCCGGCGGGGGGGCCGGAGAGACCCAGTACTTC,CAWAGGGAGETQYF
.,TRBV24-1,TRBJ2-3,once,TGTGCCACCAGTGATTTGGACGGACGTAGCACAGATACGCAGTATTTT,CATSDLDGRSTDTQYF
TRBD2,TRBV13,TRBJ2-3,.,TGTGCCAGCAGCCTCCGAATAGCGGGGGGCGGGAGCACAGATACGCAGTATTTT,CASSLRIAGGGSTDTQYF
.,TRBV28,TRBJ1-1,.,TGTGCCAGCAGTTTCCCACCCCCAGGGACCACTGAAGCTTTCTTT,CASSFPPPGTTEAFF
.,TRBV6-4,TRBJ2-2,.,TGTGCCAGCAGTGAGACAGAATGGAGCACCGGGGAGCTGTTTTTT,CASSETEWSTGELFF
TRBD2,TRBV11-3,TRBJ2-3,.,TGTGCCAGCAGCTTAGAGGCTAGCGGGGGCACAGATACGCAGTATTTT,CASSLEASGGTDTQYF